This T cell receptor beta chain was sequenced during a study of blood T cells in healthy people across ages. Next came a second PCR, run for about 7 to 12 cycles, which used a sample-barcoded 5' primer along with a J-beta primer mix. TCRdb re-derived calls from the 5' RACE reads in MiXCR, one entry per CDR3 protein. The data contain over 950,000 distinct CDR3 sequences, under 40% of them singletons. For this clonotype: Germline is not matched at one junction end, which may reflect a read error.

The CDR3 is 15 residues long. What was sequenced was blood. The source of this sequence is a man in his late teens or twenties in good health. The rearrangement joins TRBV12-3 or TRBV12-4 to TRBJ2-2, with D perhaps matching TRBD1 (6 bases). The CDR3 sequence: CTSSLGRGNTGELFF. The CDR3 DNA reads TGTACCAGCAGTTTGGGCAGGGGCAACACCGGGGAGCTGTTTTTT.